This T cell receptor (beta chain) is from a study of cytomegalovirus exposure and HLA in healthy donors. Overall study context: Falling in the Caucasian-associated ancestry cluster were less than 85% of a few hundred genotyped donors. Study-level results: Most subjects had HLA-A and HLA-B alleles reportedly predicted accurately by TCR beta sequences.

The PCR contained 60 Vbeta and 13 Jbeta primers. Data came from immunoSEQ multiplex PCR; TCRdb stores just in-frame clones and leaves some out. The sample yields about 89,000 clones, about 80% seen once. J was trimmed by 4 bases and V by 0 bases; bases with no gene match: 8. The CDR3 has 18 residues. The V gene's germline CDR1 is MGHRA and CDR2 YSYEKL. On this clone: Its antigen is still unknown.

The chain has TRBV4-1 and TRBJ2-3, with 12 bases aligning to TRBD2. Sequenced material: PBMCs. This sequence was found in a male donor in good health and CMV-seronegative. CDR3 sequence (DNA): TGCGCCAGCAGCCAAGAAGCACTAGCGGGGGGCGGGGCAGATACGCAGTATTTT. Translation gives CASSQEALAGGGADTQYF.